What follows are 30 T cell receptor beta chains derived from one specimen sequenced in a study of CD8 T cells in Susac syndrome. With random hexamers, roughly 0.5 to 1 ug RNA was reverse transcribed. Each CDR3 protein gets one entry after TCRdb re-called the immunoSEQ multiplex PCR reads with MiXCR. The data hold some 220,000 distinct CDR3 sequences, with roughly 96% observed a single time. Sequencing was carried out using CD4+ T cells from PBMCs. The source is a human donor with multiple sclerosis.

This chain joins TRBV20-1 and TRBJ2-1; D might be TRBD2 (6 bases). The CDR3 is 13 amino acids. CDR1 and CDR2 (germline): DFQATT, SNEGSKA (reference sequence). With 5 bases removed from V and 9 bases from J, the gap between germline ends came to 17 bases. CDR3 nucleotides: TGCAGTGCTTCCCACGGGGGATTCGGTGAGCAGTTCTTC. This translates into CSASHGGFGEQFF.

The chain carries TRBV29-1 and TRBJ2-7, with TRBD2 identical over 15 bases. Looked up from germline, CDR1 is SQVTM and CDR2 is ANQGSEA. V dropped 6 bases and J dropped 5; count of bases not matched to a gene: 11. This CDR3 has 16 residues. DNA of the CDR3: TGCAGCGTGGGGGGACTAGCGGGAGGATCCTTCAACGAGCAGTACTTC. Translating gives CSVGGLAGGSFNEQYF.

The rearrangement joins TRBV20-1 to TRBJ1-6; D remains ambiguous. V lost 3 bases and J lost 6, with 12 bases in between. Germline CDR1 is DFQATT and CDR2 is SNEGSKA (reference sequence). The CDR3 runs to 14 residues. The chain's CDR3 is CSASREALNSPLHF. As DNA, the CDR3 is TGCAGTGCTAGTCGGGAAGCCCTTAATTCACCCCTCCACTTT.

The V call is TRBV20-1, the J call TRBJ2-7; D perhaps matches TRBD1 (6 bases). The CDR3 runs 15 residues. The germline V gene encodes CDR1 DFQATT and CDR2 SNEGSKA (reference sequence). The V end was cut by 6 bases, the J end by 3 bases, with 21 bases between. The CDR3, as DNA: TGCAGTGCGAGACAAGAACCGCAGGGGCTCTACGAGCAGTACTTC. Protein: CSARQEPQGLYEQYF.

The rearrangement links TRBV30 to TRBJ1-4; D is perhaps TRBD1 (5 bases). V gave up 3 bases and J gave up 8 bases, with 13 bases separating them. Germline V gives CDR1 GTSNPN, CDR2 SVGIG (reference sequence). The CDR3 has 13 amino acids. CDR3 nucleotides: TGTGCCTGGAGGCTACCGGGGCCCGAAAAACTGTTTTTT. Translation gives CAWRLPGPEKLFF.

This chain connects TRBV20-1 to TRBJ2-1, with D uncertain. This CDR3 is built from 13 residues. Germline assignment: CDR1 DFQATT and CDR2 SNEGSKA (reference sequence). V was clipped by 6 bases and J by 3 bases, with 12 bases between them. This CDR3 is CSAARNIYNEQFF. In DNA, the CDR3 is TGCAGTGCCGCTAGGAACATCTACAATGAGCAGTTCTTC.

J is TRBJ2-3 and V is TRBV15, with no clear D. Trimming cost V 4 bases and J 3 bases, with 11 bases left between them. This CDR3 is 14 amino acids long. Germline CDR1 reads LNHNV; CDR2 reads YYDKDF (reference sequence). The CDR3 DNA reads as TGTGCCACCAGCAAGGGTACGGTGACAGATACGCAGTATTTT. Its translation: CATSKGTVTDTQYF.

In DNA, the CDR3 is TGTGCCAGCAGCGTCTCCGGGACAGGCCTCGGCAGCGAGCAGTACTTC. Translation: CASSVSGTGLGSEQYF. The chain uses TRBV9 and TRBJ2-7; 8 bases are shared with TRBD1. The germline V gene has CDR1 SGDLS and CDR2 YYNGEE. The CDR3 totals 16 residues. Unmatched junction bases numbered 13, after V lost 2 bases and J lost 6 bases.

The chain carries TRBV29-1 and TRBJ2-1; 9 bases map to TRBD2. This CDR3 region has 14 residues. The germline gives CDR1 SQVTM, CDR2 ANQGSEA. J was trimmed by 5 bases and V by 3 bases; bases with no gene match: 5. The CDR3 is CSVDVSGGNNEQFF. CDR3 DNA: TGCAGCGTTGATGTTAGCGGGGGAAACAATGAGCAGTTCTTC.

The genes are TRBV2 and TRBJ2-1; TRBD2 aligns across 12 bases. The CDR3 consists of 15 residues. Losses at the gene ends were 6 bases for V and 8 bases for J; bases not matched to a gene: 8. Germline CDR1 reads SNHLY; CDR2 reads FYNNEI. The CDR3 nucleotides read TGTGCCAGCAGGCGAACTAGCGGGAGGATCGATGAGCAGTTCTTC. Translated: CASRRTSGRIDEQFF.

In this sample, this clonotype turned up once. The rearrangement joins TRBV20-1 to TRBJ1-2, with D tentatively TRBD1 (5 bases). CDR3 size: 14 residues. The V gene's germline CDR1 is DFQATT and CDR2 SNEGSKA (reference sequence). Trimming left V 0 bases short and J 4 bases short, with 12 bases between. CDR3 sequence: CSARDAGTPYGYTF. CDR3 nucleotide sequence: TGCAGTGCTAGAGACGCAGGGACTCCCTATGGCTACACCTTC.

The chain joins TRBV5-1 to TRBJ2-7; TRBD2 matches 9 bases. The CDR3 is 14 residues long. The J segment lost 6 bases and the V segment lost 1 base, leaving 5 bases of the junction unmatched. Germline CDR1 SGHRS, CDR2 YFSETQ. The CDR3 reads CASSLMGLASEQYF. CDR3 nucleotide sequence: TGCGCCAGCAGCTTGATGGGACTAGCCTCCGAGCAGTACTTC.

The rearrangement uses TRBV15 and TRBJ2-3; D remains unclear. The germline gives CDR1 LNHNV, CDR2 YYDKDF (reference sequence). Trimming shortened V by 2 bases and J by 5 bases, and 5 bases separated the two germline ends. The CDR3 extends over 12 amino acids. In DNA, the CDR3 is TGTGCCACCAGCAGAAGTCGAGATACGCAGTATTTT. As protein: CATSRSRDTQYF.

J is TRBJ2-6 and V is TRBV7-9; no reliable D call. Germline values: CDR1 SEHNR, CDR2 FQNEAQ (reference sequence). This CDR3 spans 17 amino acids. Trimming stripped 4 bases from V and 0 bases from J, with 13 bases between. CDR3 protein: CASSSAMPLSGANVLTF. CDR3 DNA sequence: TGTGCCAGCAGCTCAGCAATGCCTCTCTCTGGGGCCAACGTCCTGACTTTC.

The J gene is TRBJ2-7, the V gene TRBV23-1; 8 positions agree with TRBD1. TRBV23-1 carries the ORF label, with uncertain function. J was trimmed by 3 bases and V by 3 bases; bases with no gene match: 7. This CDR3 has 15 amino acids. The CDR3 reads CASSHPGDRLYEQYF. Here the CDR3 DNA reads TGCGCCAGCAGTCACCCCGGGGACAGGCTCTACGAGCAGTACTTC.

The chain combines TRBV20-1 with TRBJ2-7; 7 nucleotides match TRBD1. The CDR3 runs to 14 residues. CDR1 and CDR2 (germline): DFQATT, SNEGSKA (reference sequence). V was pared by 4 bases and J by 3 bases, with 9 bases of the junction left unmatched. CDR3 sequence: CSATVRTGIYEQYF. The CDR3 DNA reads TGCAGTGCTACGGTGAGGACAGGAATCTACGAGCAGTACTTC.

V and J are TRBV3-1 and TRBJ2-1, with 7 positions matching TRBD2. Germline values: CDR1 LGHDT, CDR2 YNNKEL (reference sequence). Losses at the gene ends were 4 bases for V and 9 bases for J; bases not matched to a gene: 12. This CDR3 comprises 15 residues. CDR3 loop: CASSPAGVWEREQFF. The DNA of the CDR3 is TGTGCCAGCAGCCCTGCGGGGGTCTGGGAGCGTGAGCAGTTCTTC.

The gene calls are TRBV30 and TRBJ2-7; 8 nucleotides line up with TRBD1. Germline assignment: CDR1 GTSNPN and CDR2 SVGIG (reference sequence). V was clipped by 5 bases and J by 0 bases; unmatched bases: 3. The CDR3 sequence is 13 residues long. This chain's CDR3 is CAWWDRSSYEQYF. As DNA, the CDR3 is TGTGCCTGGTGGGACAGGAGCTCCTACGAGCAGTACTTC.

The chain has TRBV27 and TRBJ2-3; 7 bases map to TRBD1. The CDR3 is made up of 15 amino acids. Germline loops: CDR1 MNHEY, CDR2 SMNVEV (reference sequence). Trimming at V came to 6 bases and at J to 2 bases, leaving 8 bases not matched to a gene. The chain's CDR3 is CASRRGQSYTDTQYF. CDR3 DNA: TGTGCCAGCAGAAGGGGGCAGTCGTACACAGATACGCAGTATTTT.

This chain connects TRBV6-6 to TRBJ2-3, with a weak D call TRBD2 (5 bases). Trimming took 6 bases from V and 0 from J, leaving 16 bases between them. CDR1 MNHNY and CDR2 SVGAGI come from the germline V gene (reference sequence). The CDR3 extends over 16 amino acids. The CDR3 loop is CASSNGLRLSTDTQYF. The CDR3 DNA reads as TGTGCCAGCAGCAACGGACTGAGACTTAGCACAGATACGCAGTATTTT.

The chain recombines TRBV25-1 with TRBJ2-1; the D is unclear. The CDR3 contains 16 residues. V was clipped by 6 bases and J by 4 bases, with 19 bases between them. The germline CDR1 and CDR2 sequences are MGHDK and SYGVNS. CDR3 amino acids: CASRADFGDRYNEQFF. The CDR3 region has the DNA TGTGCCAGCAGGGCCGACTTTGGGGATCGTTACAATGAGCAGTTCTTC.

This chain joins TRBV12-3 or TRBV12-4 and TRBJ2-1; 8 bases are a match to TRBD1. J was trimmed by 4 bases and V by 3 bases; bases with no gene match: 5. CDR3 length equals 15 residues. The chain's CDR3 is CASSFRDRHYNEQFF. CDR3 nucleotides: TGTGCCAGCAGTTTCCGGGACAGGCATTACAATGAGCAGTTCTTC.

The rearrangement uses TRBV12-3 or TRBV12-4 and TRBJ1-5, with 10 bases that match TRBD1. This CDR3 is 14 amino acids long. Trimming at V came to 4 bases and at J to 6 bases, leaving 3 bases not matched to a gene. The CDR3 sequence is CASSSGQGVQPQHF. The CDR3 bases are TGTGCCAGCAGTTCCGGACAGGGGGTTCAGCCCCAGCATTTT.

J is TRBJ2-3 and V is TRBV5-1; 14 bases map to TRBD2. Germline-derived CDR1 and CDR2 are SGHRS and YFSETQ. There are 16 residues in the CDR3. Trimming cost V 4 bases and J 7 bases; bases outside gene matches: 8. CDR3 nucleotides: TGCGCCAGCAGCCCACCCCGACTAGCGGGGGGGCATACGCAGTATTTT. Translated: CASSPPRLAGGHTQYF.

The J gene is TRBJ2-7, the V gene TRBV7-9; possible D gene TRBD2, 6 bases. Trimming left V 5 bases short and J 0 bases short, with 14 bases between. CDR3 length equals 15 residues. Per germline, CDR1 SEHNR and CDR2 FQNEAQ (reference sequence). CDR3 sequence reads: CASSPTGGSSYEQYF. The CDR3 bases are TGTGCCAGCAGCCCTACCGGGGGAAGCTCCTACGAGCAGTACTTC.

This sequence joins TRBV12-5 and TRBJ2-1, with D unresolved. Germline V gene data show CDR1 as LGHNT and CDR2 as FRNRAP. There are 12 residues in the CDR3. The ends were cut back, 5 bases at V and 9 bases at J, with 11 bases in the middle. The CDR3 reads CASGPPVGEQFF. The DNA for the CDR3 is TGTGCTAGTGGTCCCCCCGTGGGTGAGCAGTTCTTC.

J is TRBJ1-6 and V is TRBV29-1, with D perhaps TRBD1 (5 bases). Per germline, CDR1 SQVTM and CDR2 ANQGSEA. V gave up 7 bases and J gave up 7 bases, with 17 bases separating them. The CDR3 totals 14 residues. The CDR3 DNA follows: TGCAGCGCGGGGGGTCCAGGGAAGAATTCACCCCTCCACTTT. Translated: CSAGGPGKNSPLHF.

The rearrangement joins TRBV28 to TRBJ2-7; no clear D. Germline CDR1 and CDR2: MDHEN and SYDVKM. This CDR3 region has 15 residues. The V end was cut by 8 bases, the J end by 1 base, with 18 bases between. The CDR3 DNA sequence: TGTGCCAGCGGGTTGGTGGCCCTACAGTCCTACGAGCAGTACTTC. It encodes CASGLVALQSYEQYF.

The chain couples TRBV29-1 to TRBJ2-3, with 7 bases lining up with TRBD1. The CDR3 spans 13 residues. The V gene's germline CDR1 is SQVTM and CDR2 ANQGSEA. The ends lost 7 bases at V and 6 bases at J; junction bases unmatched: 10. CDR3 residues: CSGYRGTRDTQYF. The CDR3 DNA is TGCAGCGGTTACAGGGGAACTAGGGATACGCAGTATTTT.

V gene TRBV5-1 combines with J gene TRBJ2-1; 13 bases line up with TRBD2. J was trimmed by 9 bases and V by 4 bases; bases with no gene match: 7. Germline assignment: CDR1 SGHRS and CDR2 YFSETQ. CDR3 length: 15 residues. CDR3: CASSPPGLAGREQFF. CDR3 sequence (DNA): TGCGCCAGCAGCCCTCCGGGACTAGCGGGACGTGAGCAGTTCTTC. Using reference TRBV5-1 and TRBJ2-1 for the parts outside the CDR3, the full variable domain is KAGVTQTPRYLIKTRGQQVTLSCSPISGHRSVSWYQQTPGQGLQFLFEYFSETQRNKGNFPGRFSGRQFSNSRSEMNVSTLELGDSALYLCASSPPGLAGREQFFGPGTRLTVL.